This TCR beta chain was profiled in a study of blood T cell repertoires in COVID-19. Background on the study: Both acute and convalescent COVID-19 samples were obtained from the United States, Italy and Spain.

Original processing methods: Reference gene primer amplification gave nucleated cell count estimates. Clones were read by immunoSEQ multiplex PCR, and TCRdb kept only the in-frame ones, dropping some. V and J calls and clone size follow that table, whereas D and trimming were derived from the DNA. The profile shows more than 11,000 clones, around 87% of them singletons. The sequencing sample was made of peripheral blood. The TCR sequence derives from a man in his fifties with active COVID-19.

The CDR3 spells CASSFKGGAGELFF. The CDR3 bases are TGTGCCAGCAGCTTTAAAGGGGGTGCCGGGGAGCTGTTTTTT. The chain uses TRBV5-4 and TRBJ2-2; D might be TRBD1 (6 bases). Germline V CDR1 and CDR2: SGHNT, YYREEE (reference sequence). Trimming took off 2 bases at V and 6 bases at J, with 11 bases between the two ends. CDR3 length: 14 residues.